The 13 T cell receptor beta chains listed next were all sequenced from one sample in a study of CD8+CD57+ T cells in acquired aplastic anemia. Genomic DNA templated the TCR beta VDJ and CDR3 profiling. TCRdb recomputed calls from the reads with MiXCR, one row per CDR3 protein. The sample yields under 200,000 distinct CDR3 sequences, about half seen once. Those patients picked for sequencing had displayed CD8+CD57+ cell expansion on flow cytometry. The material sequenced was sorted CD4+, CD8+, or CD8+CD57+ T cells (not recorded which) from PBMCs. The source is a human donor with aplastic anemia.

This clonotype was recorded many times. The V gene is TRBV19, the J gene TRBJ2-1, with D perhaps matching TRBD1 (6 bases). CDR1 is LNHDA, CDR2 SQIVND, per germline (reference sequence). Trimming removed 4 bases at V and 3 bases at J, with 13 bases between. This CDR3 has 15 amino acids. The CDR3: CASSNGQRLYNEQFF. CDR3 DNA: TGTGCCAGTAGTAATGGACAGAGGCTCTACAATGAGCAGTTCTTC.

This clonotype was found many times. J is TRBJ1-1 and V is TRBV7-2; 7 bases are shared with TRBD1. The V and J ends lost 4 bases and 1 base, in that order; junction bases with no gene match: 0. CDR1 is SGHTA, CDR2 FQGNSA, per germline. The CDR3 is 13 amino acids. The CDR3 spells CASSWDRNTEAFF. CDR3 DNA: TGTGCCAGCAGCTGGGACAGGAACACTGAAGCTTTCTTT. The whole variable domain, filled in from reference TRBV7-2 and TRBJ1-1, reads GAGVSQSPSNKVTEKGKDVELRCDPISGHTALYWYRQSLGQGLEFLIYFQGNSAPDKSGLPSDRFSAERTGGSVSTLTIQRTQQEDSAVYLCASSWDRNTEAFFGQGTRLTVV.

A word on this clonotype: A read error may explain this, as a much larger clone is one base away. V gene TRBV2 combines with J gene TRBJ1-5; 7 nucleotides line up with TRBD1. Germline-derived CDR1 and CDR2 are SNHLY and FYNNEI. The ends lost 4 bases at V and 4 bases at J; junction bases unmatched: 4. This CDR3 has 14 residues. CDR3 bases: TGTGCCAGCAGTGGGGCAGGGGGTAATCAGCCCCAGCATTTT. As protein: CASSGAGGNQPQHF.

The chain carries TRBV7-6 and TRBJ2-5, with D possibly matching TRBD1 (5 bases). The CDR3 length is 14 residues. Germline-derived CDR1 and CDR2 are SGHVS and FNYEAQ. V was clipped by 5 bases and J by 1 base, with 11 bases between them. The DNA of the CDR3 is TGTGCCAGCAGCCGCAGGGCTGGCCAAGAGACCCAGTACTTC. Amino acid sequence: CASSRRAGQETQYF.

This clonotype was detected ten times or more. The CDR3 sequence is CASSLRLGNTEAFF. CDR3 bases: TGTGCCAGCAGCTTAAGGTTGGGGAATACTGAAGCTTTCTTT. The chain combines TRBV11-2 with TRBJ1-1; D unresolved. The CDR3 consists of 14 residues. CDR1 is SGHAT and CDR2 is FQNNGV in the germline V gene. Trimming removed 2 bases at V and 5 bases at J, with 12 bases between.

This clonotype was seen a handful of times. The chain has TRBV7-2 and TRBJ2-7; D gene uncertain. Deletions cut 1 base from V and 0 bases from J, with 7 bases between. Germline CDR1 and CDR2: SGHTA and FQGNSA. CDR3 length equals 14 residues. The CDR3 sequence is CASSLGGISYEQYF. Here the CDR3 DNA reads TGTGCCAGCAGCTTAGGGGGAATCTCCTACGAGCAGTACTTC.

This clonotype was recorded a few times. The chain joins TRBV5-8 to TRBJ1-1; D remains unclear. The CDR3 loop spans 15 amino acids. Germline-derived CDR1 and CDR2 are SGHTS and YDEGEE. V shed 0 bases and J shed 3 bases, with 12 bases lying between them. CDR3 sequence reads: CASSLDPVGDTEAFF. Written as DNA, the CDR3 is TGTGCCAGCAGCTTGGATCCGGTCGGGGACACTGAAGCTTTCTTT.

This clonotype was observed many times. The V gene is TRBV4-1, the J gene TRBJ1-2, with 9 nucleotides matching TRBD1. This CDR3 is 17 amino acids long. V shed 0 bases, J shed 2 bases, and the junction held 7 bases outside the gene matches. Germline CDR1 and CDR2: MGHRA and YSYEKL. The CDR3 sequence is CASSQDFAGQGNYGYTF. In DNA, the CDR3 is TGCGCCAGCAGCCAAGACTTTGCGGGACAGGGAAACTATGGCTACACCTTC.

This clonotype was seen at least ten times. This sequence joins TRBV29-1 and TRBJ1-5, with a possible D match to TRBD1 (5 bases). The CDR3 covers 14 residues. Germline lookup yields CDR1 SQVTM and CDR2 ANQGSEA. V shed 6 bases and J shed 1 base, with 13 bases lying between them. This chain's CDR3 is CSVAEGTSNQPQHF. The DNA of the CDR3 is TGCAGCGTAGCTGAGGGGACGAGCAATCAGCCCCAGCATTTT.

To note about this clonotype: The junction differs from germline at one of its ends, possibly a read error. The chain couples TRBV7-2 to TRBJ1-6; the D is unclear. Germline V CDR1 and CDR2: SGHTA, FQGNSA. CDR3 length: 15 residues. As DNA, the CDR3 is TGTACCAGCAGCTTAGGGGTACAAAATAATTCACCCCTTCACTTT. Translating gives CTSSLGVQNNSPLHF.

The chain couples TRBV25-1 to TRBJ2-1; D not certain. This CDR3 comprises 16 residues. Germline V gene data show CDR1 as MGHDK and CDR2 as SYGVNS. Deletions cut 5 bases from V and 4 bases from J, with 18 bases between. The CDR3 here is CASSFRGRYAYNEQFF. CDR3 sequence (DNA): TGTGCCAGCAGTTTTCGTGGGCGATACGCATACAATGAGCAGTTCTTC.

This clonotype was seen ten or more times. V gene TRBV6-1 combines with J gene TRBJ2-7; D is uncertain. The germline V and J ends were trimmed by 3 bases and 7 bases, with 13 bases remaining between them. Germline V CDR1 and CDR2: MNHNS, SASEGT. The CDR3 spans 13 residues. CDR3 DNA: TGTGCCAGCAGTGACCGTCGGCTGGAGGAGCAGTACTTC. Translation: CASSDRRLEEQYF.

This chain connects TRBV7-6 to TRBJ2-7, with TRBD1 matching 8 bases. Trimming took 0 bases from V and 3 from J; bases not matched to a gene: 1. The CDR3 covers 14 residues. Per the germline V gene, CDR1 is SGHVS and CDR2 is FNYEAQ. The CDR3 DNA follows: TGTGCCAGCAGCTTAGCGGACAGGGTCTACGAGCAGTACTTC. This sequence encodes CASSLADRVYEQYF.